This is a list of T cell receptor beta chains from one sample in a study of shared clonotypes between healthy human individuals. Measured with immunoSEQ multiplex PCR; TCRdb has only the in-frame clones, and not every one. The sample holds about 2,100,000 clones, 85% to 95% seen once. Sequenced material: naive CD8+ T cells from PBMCs. Receptors were obtained from a man in his late teens or twenties in good health. Some clones in this sample may be carry-over from other donors' samples. Both conserved end residues are part of each CDR3. D genes are given only for firm matches. Rows give clone size only sometimes, using once, few, many, or a class for an expanded clone.

TRBJ2-7,.,.,TRBV28,CASSLVGGPYEQYF,TGTGCCAGCAGTTTGGTTGGGGGTCCCTACGAGCAGTACTTC
TRBJ2-7,.,.,TRBV11-2,CATRIRDEQYF,TGTGCCACCCGGATCCGTGACGAGCAGTACTTC
TRBJ2-5,once,.,TRBV7-7,CASSYSFQETQYF,TGTGCCAGCAGCTATAGCTTCCAAGAGACCCAGTACTTC
TRBJ2-3,.,.,TRBV15,CATSRDQGETDTQYF,TGTGCCACCAGCAGAGATCAGGGCGAAACAGATACGCAGTATTTT
TRBJ2-7,.,TRBD2,TRBV5-4,CASSRGLAGAYEQYF,TGTGCCAGCAGCAGGGGACTAGCGGGAGCCTACGAGCAGTACTTC
TRBJ2-3,.,TRBD1,TRBV18,CASSPSRGRADTQYF,TGTGCCAGCTCACCATCTAGGGGGCGTGCAGATACGCAGTATTTT
TRBJ2-7,.,TRBD2,TRBV6-5,CASSYSSAGGAYEQYF,TGTGCCAGCAGTTATTCTTCAGCGGGAGGCGCCTACGAGCAGTACTTC
TRBJ2-3,.,TRBD1,TRBV2,CASSDYRGNTDTQYF,TGTGCCAGCAGTGACTACAGGGGAAACACAGATACGCAGTATTTT
TRBJ2-1,.,.,TRBV6-5,CASSYGAVPVDEQFF,TGTGCCAGCAGTTACGGCGCGGTCCCGGTGGATGAGCAGTTCTTC
TRBJ2-7,.,TRBD1,TRBV19,CASSFRTGGNEQYF,TGTGCCAGTAGTTTCCGAACAGGGGGCAACGAGCAGTACTTC
TRBJ1-2,.,.,TRBV7-2,CASEGITDFNYGYTF,TGTGCCAGCGAAGGAATAACGGATTTTAACTATGGCTACACCTTC
TRBJ2-4,.,.,TRBV2,CASRKGGLAKNIQYF,TGTGCCAGCAGGAAGGGGGGATTAGCCAAAAACATTCAGTACTTC
TRBJ1-1,once,.,TRBV6-5,CASSYIRQGTEAFF,TGTGCCAGCAGTTACATCAGGCAGGGGACTGAAGCTTTCTTT
TRBJ2-7,.,.,TRBV19,CAIQWTWGSYEQYF,TGTGCCATCCAATGGACCTGGGGCTCCTACGAGCAGTACTTC
TRBJ2-2,.,TRBD2,TRBV5-4,CASSFKRERWAGELFF,TGTGCCAGCAGCTTTAAGCGGGAGAGGTGGGCCGGGGAGCTGTTTTTT
TRBJ2-7,once,.,TRBV19,CASSPTPWGSYEQYF,TGTGCCAGTAGTCCCACCCCGTGGGGGAGCTACGAGCAGTACTTC
TRBJ2-6,.,.,TRBV10-3,CAIRSDSSPGANVLTF,TGTGCCATCAGATCAGACAGCTCCCCTGGGGCCAACGTCCTGACTTTC
TRBJ1-2,few,.,TRBV7-9,CASSHPQGGYTF,TGTGCCAGCAGCCATCCACAGGGCGGCTACACCTTC
TRBJ2-7,.,.,TRBV28,CASSLRSADKGPPREQYF,TGTGCCAGCAGTTTGAGATCCGCGGACAAGGGGCCCCCCCGCGAGCAGTACTTC
TRBJ2-7,.,.,TRBV7-9,CASSLGGHSSYEQYF,TGTGCCAGCAGCTTAGGGGGACATAGCTCCTACGAGCAGTACTTC
TRBJ1-4,.,.,TRBV4-1,CASSQDLGWRILATNEKLFF,TGCGCCAGCAGCCAAGATTTGGGCTGGAGGATATTGGCGACTAATGAAAAACTGTTTTTT
TRBJ1-1,.,.,TRBV6-1,CASSDPASGVFPYEAFF,TGTGCCAGCAGTGACCCGGCGAGCGGAGTATTCCCATATGAAGCTTTCTTT
TRBJ1-2,.,.,TRBV27,CASSLLGGPYGYTF,TGTGCCAGCAGTTTATTGGGGGGCCCTTATGGCTACACCTTC
TRBJ1-1,.,.,TRBV15,CATSRDNREMNTEAFF,TGTGCCACCAGCAGAGACAACAGGGAGATGAACACTGAAGCTTTCTTT
TRBJ1-5,.,.,TRBV28,CASSPLETGHQPQHF,TGTGCCAGCAGCCCCCTAGAAACAGGACATCAGCCCCAGCATTTT
TRBJ2-2,.,TRBD2,TRBV27,CASSPFSGRGTGELFF,TGTGCCAGCAGCCCTTTTAGCGGGAGGGGCACCGGGGAGCTGTTTTTT
TRBJ2-1,.,.,TRBV28,CASSFPTARDISSSYNEQFF,TGTGCCAGCAGTTTCCCTACAGCCCGGGACATCTCGAGCTCCTACAATGAGCAGTTCTTC
TRBJ2-3,.,.,TRBV6-5,CASSSRVGRDTQYF,TGTGCCAGCAGTTCCCGGGTGGGGAGGGATACGCAGTATTTT
TRBJ2-1,.,TRBD1,TRBV10-2,CASSGRTGARTPFF,TGCGCCAGCAGTGGACGGACAGGGGCCCGTACTCCGTTCTTC
TRBJ2-4,.,.,TRBV5-1,CASRTSGGMDIQYF,TGCGCCAGCAGGACCAGTGGGGGTATGGACATTCAGTACTTC
TRBJ1-5,.,.,TRBV7-9,CASSYGLSAQHF,TGTGCCAGCAGCTACGGACTCTCGGCCCAGCATTTT
TRBJ1-5,.,TRBD1,TRBV28,CASKRDRGLRLNQPQHF,TGTGCCAGCAAGCGCGACAGGGGGCTCCGGCTAAATCAGCCCCAGCATTTT
TRBJ2-7,.,TRBD2,TRBV6-6,CASSYNLAGEGQYF,TGTGCCAGCAGTTACAACCTAGCGGGAGAGGGGCAGTACTTC
TRBJ1-4,few,.,TRBV4-3,CASTRTGRGDEKLFF,TGCGCCAGCACCCGGACGGGGAGAGGTGATGAAAAACTGTTTTTT
TRBJ1-4,.,TRBD1,TRBV6-6,CASSRTDRLDEKLFF,TGTGCCAGCAGCCGGACGGACAGGTTAGATGAAAAACTGTTTTTT
TRBJ1-3,.,.,TRBV19,CATSVRAVLPGNTIYF,TGTGCCACGTCGGTCAGGGCAGTCTTACCTGGAAACACCATATATTTT
TRBJ2-7,.,.,TRBV2,CASSERPGSYVVQYF,TGTGCCAGCAGTGAAAGGCCCGGGAGTTATGTCGTGCAGTACTTC